The sequence of this T cell receptor beta chain was determined in a study of CD8 T cells in Susac syndrome. Controls were drawn from healthy donors and were matched for age and sex. Through negative isolation, CD4+ and CD8+ T cells were obtained, while TEMRA cells were enriched using FACS. Reverse transcription of roughly 0.5 to 1 ug RNA used random hexamers. Coverage of TCR beta CDR3 amplification by immunoSEQ multiplex PCR extended to 54 Vbeta and 13 Jbeta. MiXCR, applied by TCRdb to the immunoSEQ multiplex PCR reads, yields one record per CDR3 protein. The table shows under 200,000 distinct CDR3 sequences, with 92% occurring only once. The TCR sequence derives from a human donor in good health. Sample: CD4+ T cells from PBMCs.

CDR3 nucleotide sequence: TGTGCCTCCCACTCCCGGAACATTCAGTACTTC. It translates to CASHSRNIQYF. The J gene is TRBJ2-4, the V gene TRBV5-6; D gene uncertain. V gave up 10 bases and J gave up 7 bases, with 12 bases separating them. Germline V gene data show CDR1 as SGHDT and CDR2 as YYEEEE. The CDR3 totals 11 residues.